These 27 T cell receptor beta chains originate from one sample sequenced in a study of graft-versus-host responses after intestinal transplantation (dated by TCRdb to about 2021). Read against the paper, the sample's time point label means: cells obtained before transplantation from donor or recipient. Receptor libraries were prepared by the immunoSEQ multiplex PCR assay. TCRdb provides this immuneACCESS table in a form limited to in-frame rearrangements. Some clones are lacking; in checked studies, under half of them reflect an unresolved V gene, and why the rest are absent is not known. Present in this sample are fewer than 25,000 clones, over 35% of which were seen just once. The ten largest make up about 0.66% of the sample. This sample comprised alloreactive CD4+ T cells from a mixed lymphocyte reaction culture, obtained before intestinal transplant. The cell subset or site label corresponds to: CFSE-low proliferating T cells sorted from roughly six-day pre-transplant mixed lymphocyte reaction (GvH or HvG direction). These receptors originate from a human patient who received an intestinal transplant.

CDR3 sequence reads: CASSFHQTGTGELFF. In DNA form, the CDR3 reads TGTGCCAGCAGCTTCCACCAAACAGGGACCGGGGAGCTGTTTTTT. The V and J genes are TRBV7-3 and TRBJ2-2; D is perhaps TRBD1 (6 bases). The CDR3 covers 15 residues. The germline V and J ends were trimmed by 3 bases and 5 bases, with 13 bases remaining between them. The germline V gene has CDR1 SGHTA and CDR2 FQGTGA.

The genes are TRBV10-3 and TRBJ2-3; D gene unclear. The CDR3 covers 15 residues. Looked up from germline, CDR1 is ENHRY and CDR2 is SYGVKD. V lost 2 bases to trimming and J lost 4 bases, with 13 bases between them. CDR3 coding DNA: TGTGCCATCAGTGAGCCGGGTCCTTTTTCAGATACGCAGTATTTT. The encoded protein is CAISEPGPFSDTQYF.

In this sample, this clone is medium-sized. The V and J genes are TRBV6-1 and TRBJ1-1; D gene unclear. CDR1 and CDR2 from the germline V gene are MNHNS and SASEGT. This CDR3 spans 13 amino acids. The germline V and J ends were trimmed by 3 bases and 11 bases, with 16 bases remaining between them. In nucleotides, the CDR3 is TGTGCCAGCAGTGAGGGCTCTGGAAGGAGGGCTTTCTTT. Protein product: CASSEGSGRRAFF.

This clone was detected only a few times. The rearrangement uses TRBV5-6 and TRBJ2-1, with 8 bases fitting TRBD2. The CDR3 contains 16 residues. Germline-derived CDR1 and CDR2 are SGHDT and YYEEEE. The ends lost 3 bases at V and 2 bases at J; junction bases unmatched: 7. The CDR3 reads CASSYSGGGTYNEQFF. CDR3 in DNA: TGTGCCAGCAGCTACAGCGGGGGCGGGACCTACAATGAGCAGTTCTTC. The whole variable domain, remainder taken from reference TRBV5-6 and TRBJ2-1, is DAGVTQSPTHLIKTRGQQVTLRCSPKSGHDTVSWYQQALGQGPQFIFQYYEEEERQRGNFPDRFSGHQFPNYSSELNVNALLLGDSALYLCASSYSGGGTYNEQFFGPGTRLTVL.

This clone came up a few times. The CDR3 region is CASSLRLAGAWETQYF. CDR3 in DNA: TGTGCCAGCAGCTTAAGACTAGCGGGAGCATGGGAGACCCAGTACTTC. The chain couples TRBV7-9 to TRBJ2-5; 12 positions match TRBD2. Germline assignment: CDR1 SEHNR and CDR2 FQNEAQ (reference sequence). J was trimmed by 5 bases and V by 2 bases; bases with no gene match: 6. This CDR3 has 16 residues.

CDR3 sequence reads: CASSLAGGNYGYTF. CDR3 coding DNA: TGTGCCAGCAGCTTAGCGGGGGGTAACTATGGCTACACCTTC. This rearrangement joins TRBV7-8 to TRBJ1-2; D might be TRBD1 (5 bases). CDR1 is SGHVS and CDR2 is FQNEAQ in the germline V gene. CDR3 size: 14 residues. V was trimmed by 0 bases and J by 1 base, leaving 6 bases between them. The full variable domain, completed using reference TRBV7-8 and TRBJ1-2, is GAGVSQSPRYKVAKRGQDVALRCDPISGHVSLFWYQQALGQGPEFLTYFQNEAQLDKSGLPSDRFFAERPEGSVSTLKIQRTQQEDSAVYLCASSLAGGNYGYTFGSGTRLTVV.

This clone was detected only a few times. V is TRBV5-1 and J is TRBJ2-1; D uncertain. The CDR3 sequence is 12 residues long. V lost 0 bases and J lost 9, with 7 bases in between. In germline, CDR1 is SGHRS, CDR2 YFSETQ. CDR3: CASSLASGEQFF. As DNA, the CDR3 is TGCGCCAGCAGCTTGGCCTCCGGTGAGCAGTTCTTC.

The chain joins TRBV6-5 to TRBJ2-7; the D is unclear. The CDR3 has 13 residues. CDR1 and CDR2 (germline): MNHEY, SVGAGI. The V end was cut by 0 bases, the J end by 9 bases, with 12 bases between. The CDR3 here is CASSYSNSLGQYF. The CDR3 DNA reads TGTGCCAGCAGTTACTCGAATTCTCTCGGGCAGTACTTC.

This chain connects TRBV4-2 to TRBJ2-3; 8 nucleotides line up with TRBD2. The V gene's germline CDR1 is LGHNA and CDR2 YNFKEQ. The CDR3 consists of 17 residues. J was trimmed by 2 bases and V by 1 base; bases with no gene match: 8. The CDR3 sequence: CASSQGTPGRVTDTQYF. CDR3 coding DNA: TGTGCCAGCAGCCAAGGGACTCCCGGGAGGGTCACAGATACGCAGTATTTT.

This clone was detected only a few times. The V gene is TRBV6-4, the J gene TRBJ1-3, with D possibly being TRBD1 (6 bases). This CDR3 is built from 18 residues. Germline-derived CDR1 and CDR2 are MRHNA and SNTAGT. V lost 6 bases and J 6 bases, leaving 27 bases between the germline ends. Written as DNA, the CDR3 is TGTGCCAGCAGCCTCCTGTTCAGGGCGCAGGGGATCCCAAACACCATATATTTT. This codes for CASSLLFRAQGIPNTIYF.

The rearrangement links TRBV28 to TRBJ1-1, with unresolved D. The germline CDR1 and CDR2 sequences are MDHEN and SYDVKM. This CDR3 spans 11 amino acids. Trimming stripped 2 bases from V and 9 bases from J, with 7 bases between. The CDR3 reads CASSLPGKAFF. CDR3 in DNA: TGTGCCAGCAGTTTACCGGGAAAAGCTTTCTTT.

This clone was found a few times. The gene calls are TRBV28 and TRBJ1-1, with D unclear. Trimming removed 6 bases from V and 1 base from J, with 12 bases in between. CDR3 length equals 14 residues. Germline V lookup: CDR1 MDHEN, CDR2 SYDVKM. The CDR3 reads CASSLIGANTEAFF. CDR3 in DNA: TGTGCCAGCAGCCTTATCGGAGCGAACACTGAAGCTTTCTTT.

The chain carries TRBV9 and TRBJ1-2, with D possibly matching TRBD1 (6 bases). V shed 3 bases and J shed 4 bases, with 10 bases lying between them. CDR1 and CDR2 (germline): SGDLS, YYNGEE. This CDR3 region has 13 residues. Here the CDR3 DNA reads TGTGCCAGCAGCGACACAGGGACCTATGGCTACACCTTC. Encoded protein: CASSDTGTYGYTF.

A few counts support this clone. This chain connects TRBV2 to TRBJ2-1, with a weak D call TRBD1 (6 bases). The CDR3 spans 13 residues. CDR1 is SNHLY, CDR2 FYNNEI, per germline. V lost 9 bases to trimming and J lost 9 bases, with 18 bases between them. The DNA for the CDR3 is TGTGCCAGTCTGAACAGGGTAAGAGGTGAGCAGTTCTTC. Protein sequence: CASLNRVRGEQFF.

The chain is built from TRBV20-1 and TRBJ2-5; no definite D call. V was trimmed by 3 bases and J by 5 bases, leaving 7 bases between them. The CDR3 is made up of 11 amino acids. The V gene's germline CDR1 is DFQATT and CDR2 SNEGSKA (reference sequence). The DNA of the CDR3 is TGCAGTGCTAGTCCTAGGGAGACCCAGTACTTC. This sequence encodes CSASPRETQYF.

The chain is built from TRBV27 and TRBJ1-5, with D maybe TRBD1 (6 bases). The length of the CDR3 is 15 residues. The germline CDR1 and CDR2 sequences are MNHEY and SMNVEV (reference sequence). V was clipped by 5 bases and J by 1 base, with 12 bases between them. The CDR3 protein is CASSPQGRSNQPQHF. The DNA for the CDR3 is TGTGCCAGCAGTCCACAGGGAAGGAGCAATCAGCCCCAGCATTTT.

Only a few counts were recorded for this clone. This rearrangement joins TRBV19 to TRBJ1-2; D is perhaps TRBD1 (6 bases). Germline V gives CDR1 LNHDA, CDR2 SQIVND (reference sequence). The ends were cut back, 3 bases at V and 5 bases at J, with 13 bases in the middle. The CDR3 has 14 amino acids. The CDR3 DNA sequence: TGTGCCAGTAGTATGGGGGCGCGTTGGTATGGCTACACCTTC. This codes for CASSMGARWYGYTF.

This chain joins TRBV30 and TRBJ2-1; D is unresolved. V lost 1 base and J lost 0, with 4 bases in between. Germline lookup yields CDR1 GTSNPN and CDR2 SVGIG (reference sequence). The CDR3 is 13 residues long. The chain's CDR3 is CAWSALSYNEQFF. In DNA form, the CDR3 reads TGTGCCTGGAGTGCCCTCTCCTACAATGAGCAGTTCTTC. The entire variable domain, with the rest obtained from reference TRBV30 and TRBJ2-1, is as follows: SQTIHQWPATLVQPVGSPLSLECTVEGTSNPNLYWYRQAAGRGLQLLFYSVGIGQISSEVPQNLSASRPQDRQFILSSKKLLLSDSGFYLCAWSALSYNEQFFGPGTRLTVL.

This chain connects TRBV2 to TRBJ1-6; the D is unclear. The CDR3 runs 14 residues. Trimming took 3 bases from V and 9 from J, leaving 12 bases between them. The germline gives CDR1 SNHLY, CDR2 FYNNEI. The CDR3 spells CASSETNGISPLHF. DNA of the CDR3: TGTGCCAGCAGTGAGACAAATGGAATTTCACCCCTCCACTTT.

This clone occurred a few times. The V call is TRBV6-1, the J call TRBJ2-7, with 8 bases aligning to TRBD1. Per the germline V gene, CDR1 is MNHNS and CDR2 is SASEGT. The CDR3 length is 15 residues. V dropped 0 bases and J dropped 2; count of bases not matched to a gene: 3. In DNA form, the CDR3 reads TGTGCCAGCAGTGAAGCCGGGACAGGAGCCTACGAGCAGTACTTC. Encoded protein: CASSEAGTGAYEQYF.

This clone occurred a few times. The chain recombines TRBV9 with TRBJ1-1, with D possibly matching TRBD1 (6 bases). Trimming shortened V by 3 bases and J by 0 bases, and 12 bases separated the two germline ends. The CDR3 consists of 15 residues. Germline CDR1 reads SGDLS; CDR2 reads YYNGEE. The CDR3 region is CASSDTDSMNTEAFF. The CDR3 DNA reads as TGTGCCAGCAGCGACACGGACAGTATGAACACTGAAGCTTTCTTT.

The chain links TRBV4-2 to TRBJ2-5; 8 bases fit TRBD2. Germline V gene lookup returns CDR1 LGHNA and CDR2 YNFKEQ. The CDR3 length is 17 residues. The junction had 8 bases not matched to a gene; V was cut back by 1 base and J by 1 base. CDR3 nucleotides: TGTGCCAGCAGCCAAGTTGATCTAGCGGGCTTCCAAGAGACCCAGTACTTC. This sequence encodes CASSQVDLAGFQETQYF.

This chain links TRBV7-3 with TRBJ1-1, with TRBD1 as a possible D gene (5 bases). The V end was cut by 3 bases, the J end by 3 bases, with 8 bases between. From germline, CDR1 is SGHTA and CDR2 FQGTGA. The CDR3 spans 13 residues. The CDR3 nucleotides are TGTGCCAGCAGCTTTGCGGGGGACACTGAAGCTTTCTTT. It specifies CASSFAGDTEAFF. Full variable domain (remainder filled in from reference TRBV7-3 and TRBJ1-1): GAGVSQTPSNKVTEKGKYVELRCDPISGHTALYWYRQSLGQGPEFLIYFQGTGAADDSGLPNDRFFAVRPEGSVSTLKIQRTERGDSAVYLCASSFAGDTEAFFGQGTRLTVV.

This clone was picked up a small number of times. The rearrangement links TRBV19 to TRBJ1-4; 7 positions match TRBD1. This CDR3 is built from 15 residues. Germline V lookup: CDR1 LNHDA, CDR2 SQIVND (reference sequence). Trimming cost V 5 bases and J 3 bases; bases outside gene matches: 6. In DNA, the CDR3 is TGTGCCAGTAGTCCGAACAGGGGTCCTAATGAAAAACTGTTTTTT. This codes for CASSPNRGPNEKLFF.

This chain connects TRBV7-8 to TRBJ2-1, with 11 positions matching TRBD1. V lost 6 bases to trimming and J lost 4 bases; unmatched junction nucleotides: 8. CDR3 size: 16 residues. In germline, CDR1 is SGHVS, CDR2 FQNEAQ. The CDR3 region has the DNA TGTGCCAGCAGACGACCCGGGACAGGGGGGTACAATGAGCAGTTCTTC. It codes for CASRRPGTGGYNEQFF. The full variable domain, rest sourced from reference TRBV7-8 and TRBJ2-1, is GAGVSQSPRYKVAKRGQDVALRCDPISGHVSLFWYQQALGQGPEFLTYFQNEAQLDKSGLPSDRFFAERPEGSVSTLKIQRTQQEDSAVYLCASRRPGTGGYNEQFFGPGTRLTVL.

The rearrangement uses TRBV9 and TRBJ2-3; a weak D match, TRBD1 (5 bases). Per the germline V gene, CDR1 is SGDLS and CDR2 is YYNGEE. This CDR3 region has 15 residues. Trimming pared 4 bases from V and 7 bases from J, leaving 19 bases between. The DNA of the CDR3 is TGTGCCAGCAGCCCTGGGGCCTCCCTGGTATATACGCAGTATTTT. It yields the protein CASSPGASLVYTQYF. The variable domain in full, with the rest retrieved from reference TRBV9 and TRBJ2-3, is DSGVTQTPKHLITATGQRVTLRCSPRSGDLSVYWYQQSLDQGLQFLIQYYNGEERAKGNILERFSAQQFPDLHSELNLSSLELGDSALYFCASSPGASLVYTQYFGPGTRLTVL.

The rearrangement links TRBV7-8 to TRBJ2-1, with D possibly matching TRBD2 (5 bases). The V end lost 1 base, the J end lost 4 bases, and 8 bases lay between the germline ends. Germline V gives CDR1 SGHVS, CDR2 FQNEAQ. The CDR3 has 14 residues. The CDR3 region has the DNA TGTGCCAGCAGCTTAGGGACTTCGTACAATGAGCAGTTCTTC. Its translation: CASSLGTSYNEQFF.